What follows are 28 T cell receptor beta chains derived from one specimen sequenced in a study of Graves' ophthalmopathy and Graves' hyperthyroidism. The sequenced template was RNA, covering the TCR beta CDR3 region. First-round RT-PCR used HTBI primers; second-round multiplex PCR followed. A single record per CDR3 protein comes from TCRdb applying MiXCR to the multiplex PCR reads. The table includes about 210,000 distinct CDR3 sequences, 25% to 35% detected once. Sequencing input: peripheral blood. Source of these receptors: a man aged 50 to 60 with Graves' ophthalmopathy.

There are many counts of this clonotype. The chain joins TRBV7-2 to TRBJ2-7; 8 nucleotides agree with TRBD2. From germline, CDR1 is SGHTA and CDR2 FQGNSA. The CDR3 is 15 residues long. J was trimmed by 3 bases and V by 4 bases; bases with no gene match: 8. The CDR3 DNA is TGTGCCAGCAGCTCCGGGGCGGGGGGCTTCTACGAGCAGTACTTC. Its translation: CASSSGAGGFYEQYF.

There are many counts of this clonotype. The chain carries TRBV10-3 and TRBJ2-5, with TRBD2 matching over 10 bases. The CDR3 sequence is 15 residues long. Germline lookup yields CDR1 ENHRY and CDR2 SYGVKD. With V trimmed by 2 bases and J by 4 bases, 4 bases remained unmatched. The CDR3 sequence is CAISELAGAGETQYF. DNA of the CDR3: TGTGCCATCAGTGAGCTAGCGGGAGCTGGAGAGACCCAGTACTTC.

The chain combines TRBV20-1 with TRBJ1-6; unclear D gene. Germline CDR1 reads DFQATT; CDR2 reads SNEGSKA (reference sequence). CDR3 length: 15 residues. V gave up 0 bases and J gave up 6 bases, with 12 bases separating them. The CDR3 sequence is CSARDEPSTNSPLHF. CDR3 nucleotides: TGCAGTGCTAGAGATGAGCCGTCCACTAATTCACCCCTCCACTTT.

This chain uses TRBV27 with TRBJ1-1; D is undetermined. This CDR3 is built from 15 residues. Germline-derived CDR1 and CDR2 are MNHEY and SMNVEV (reference sequence). V dropped 5 bases and J dropped 3 bases, with 16 bases sitting between them. The CDR3 nucleotides read TGTGCCAGCAGTCCCGGTGGCATGGAGGACACTGAAGCTTTCTTT. Amino acids: CASSPGGMEDTEAFF.

The sample holds many counts of this clonotype. The J gene is TRBJ2-6, the V gene TRBV12-3 or TRBV12-4; D might be TRBD1 (5 bases). Trimming took 2 bases from V and 4 from J, leaving 9 bases between them. This CDR3 region has 15 residues. CDR3 amino acids: CASSLQGSGANVLTF. The CDR3 DNA is TGTGCCAGCAGTTTACAGGGCTCCGGGGCCAACGTCCTGACTTTC.

This clonotype has at least ten counts. The chain recombines TRBV11-1 with TRBJ2-7; 14 bases map to TRBD2. Trimming took 4 bases from V and 7 from J; bases not matched to a gene: 18. Germline lookup yields CDR1 SGHAT and CDR2 FQDESV (reference sequence). The CDR3 runs to 19 residues. The CDR3 here is CASSSQGTSGRSSFREQYF. The CDR3 nucleotides read TGTGCCAGCAGCTCCCAGGGGACTAGCGGGAGATCCTCTTTTCGAGAGCAGTACTTC.

This clonotype came up many times. This rearrangement joins TRBV5-1 to TRBJ1-5, with a weak D call TRBD1 (5 bases). Trimming took 4 bases from V and 9 from J, leaving 14 bases between them. There are 13 residues in the CDR3. CDR1 and CDR2 from the germline V gene are SGHRS and YFSETQ. The CDR3 here is CASSPETGRPQHF. CDR3 DNA: TGCGCCAGCAGCCCCGAAACGGGGCGGCCCCAGCATTTT. Combining the CDR3 with reference TRBV5-1 and TRBJ1-5 gives the whole variable domain KAGVTQTPRYLIKTRGQQVTLSCSPISGHRSVSWYQQTPGQGLQFLFEYFSETQRNKGNFPGRFSGRQFSNSRSEMNVSTLELGDSALYLCASSPETGRPQHFGDGTRLSIL.

This clonotype occurred many times. The chain joins TRBV15 to TRBJ2-7, with D unresolved. V shed 2 bases and J shed 1 base, with 6 bases lying between them. CDR1 and CDR2 from the germline V gene are LNHNV and YYDKDF (reference sequence). The CDR3 has 13 residues. CDR3 sequence (DNA): TGTGCCACCAGCAGACAGGCATCCTACGAGCAGTACTTC. Residues: CATSRQASYEQYF.

This chain uses TRBV11-2 with TRBJ2-7; 11 nucleotides agree with TRBD2. Germline CDR1 SGHAT, CDR2 FQNNGV. This CDR3 contains 17 residues. The V and J ends lost 5 bases and 4 bases, in that order; junction bases with no gene match: 13. CDR3 loop: CASSPSAGLAGGYEQYF. CDR3 nucleotides: TGTGCCAGCAGCCCCTCTGCCGGGCTAGCGGGGGGTTACGAGCAGTACTTC.

This clonotype was recorded at least ten times. This chain joins TRBV20-1 and TRBJ2-5; D gene uncertain. The CDR3 contains 14 residues. Germline-derived CDR1 and CDR2 are DFQATT and SNEGSKA (reference sequence). Trimming stripped 3 bases from V and 5 bases from J, with 16 bases between. The CDR3 region has the DNA TGCAGTGCTAGCGGCTATCTAGGTTTCGAGACCCAGTACTTC. This codes for CSASGYLGFETQYF.

This clonotype was seen ten or more times. CDR3 nucleotide sequence: TGTGCCAGCTTCCCTCACAGGGGGGAATATGGAAACACCATATATTTT. Translated: CASFPHRGEYGNTIYF. V usage is TRBV6-1 and J usage is TRBJ1-3, with 8 nucleotides matching TRBD1. Losses at the gene ends were 8 bases for V and 3 bases for J; bases not matched to a gene: 12. The CDR3 runs to 16 residues. Germline CDR1 reads MNHNS; CDR2 reads SASEGT.

At least ten counts were recorded for this clonotype. The chain couples TRBV28 to TRBJ1-2, with a possible D match to TRBD1 (6 bases). The germline gives CDR1 MDHEN, CDR2 SYDVKM. V lost 6 bases and J 4 bases, leaving 18 bases between the germline ends. The CDR3 runs 15 residues. CDR3 bases: TGTGCCAGCAGAGGAGACAGGTTCTCCCTCTATGGCTACACCTTC. It codes for CASRGDRFSLYGYTF.

This clonotype came up once. This chain links TRBV15 with TRBJ2-5; D not resolved. Germline V lookup: CDR1 LNHNV, CDR2 YYDKDF (reference sequence). This CDR3 is built from 12 residues. The V end lost 5 bases, the J end lost 6 bases, and 10 bases lay between the germline ends. Written as DNA, the CDR3 is TGTGCCACCAGCCTGGGTGAAAAGACCCAGTACTTC. Translating it yields CATSLGEKTQYF.

In its sample, this clonotype was seen many times. This rearrangement joins TRBV2 to TRBJ1-2; 8 bases fit TRBD1. Unmatched junction bases numbered 4, after V lost 7 bases and J lost 6 bases. The CDR3 is made up of 12 amino acids. Germline V CDR1 and CDR2: SNHLY, FYNNEI. The DNA of the CDR3 is TGTGCCAGCACGGACAGGGAGGATGGCTACACCTTC. This encodes CASTDREDGYTF. The full variable domain, rest sourced from reference TRBV2 and TRBJ1-2, is EPEVTQTPSHQVTQMGQEVILRCVPISNHLYFYWYRQILGQKVEFLVSFYNNEISEKSEIFDDQFSVERPDGSNFTLKIRSTKLEDSAMYFCASTDREDGYTFGSGTRLTVV.

This clonotype showed up many times. The V and J genes are TRBV6-5 and TRBJ2-7; 9 bases are shared with TRBD1. Germline assignment: CDR1 MNHEY and CDR2 SVGAGI. The CDR3 has 15 amino acids. The trim removed 0 bases at V and 2 bases at J, leaving 2 bases unmatched. CDR3 DNA: TGTGCCAGCAGTTACTCGGGACAGGGCGCCTACGAGCAGTACTTC. Protein: CASSYSGQGAYEQYF.

This clonotype was seen at least ten times. This CDR3 is CASRRQGRNIQYF. CDR3 nucleotide sequence: TGTGCCAGTAGGCGACAGGGGAGGAACATTCAGTACTTC. The chain is built from TRBV19 and TRBJ2-4; 8 nucleotides align to TRBD1. Germline values: CDR1 LNHDA, CDR2 SQIVND (reference sequence). J lost 7 bases, V lost 6 bases, and 5 bases had no gene match. There are 13 residues in the CDR3.

The V gene is TRBV12-3 or TRBV12-4, the J gene TRBJ1-5; D gene unclear. The CDR3 contains 14 residues. Trimming shortened V by 1 base and J by 7 bases, and 11 bases separated the two germline ends. In DNA form, the CDR3 reads TGTGCCAGCAGTTTAGTGCCCTTTGGGCAGCCCCAGCATTTT. The encoded protein is CASSLVPFGQPQHF.

This clonotype has a count of ten or more. The chain employs TRBV5-1 and TRBJ1-1; 10 bases fit TRBD1. Germline V gives CDR1 SGHRS, CDR2 YFSETQ. The CDR3 loop spans 15 amino acids. The junction had 5 bases not matched to a gene; V was cut back by 5 bases and J by 1 base. CDR3 sequence: CASRGTGDRNTEAFF. CDR3 DNA sequence: TGCGCCAGCAGGGGGACAGGGGATCGGAACACTGAAGCTTTCTTT.

This clonotype was seen at least ten times. This chain connects TRBV29-1 to TRBJ2-7; a weak D match, TRBD1 (6 bases). The ends were cut back, 2 bases at V and 3 bases at J, with 11 bases in the middle. From germline, CDR1 is SQVTM and CDR2 ANQGSEA. The CDR3 contains 13 residues. CDR3 DNA: TGCAGCGTTGAAATAAAGGGGGACTACGAGCAGTACTTC. Encoded protein: CSVEIKGDYEQYF.

The chain uses TRBV7-8 and TRBJ2-5, with 7 bases matching TRBD1. Germline CDR1 is SGHVS and CDR2 is FQNEAQ. V trimming: 1 base; J trimming: 5 bases; junction bases outside the gene matches: 7. This CDR3 is 15 amino acids long. DNA of the CDR3: TGTGCCAGCAGCTTAGGAGGGACAGTACGGGAGACCCAGTACTTC. Translating it yields CASSLGGTVRETQYF.

Many counts were recorded for this clonotype. The J gene is TRBJ1-1, the V gene TRBV30; D remains unclear. From germline, CDR1 is GTSNPN and CDR2 SVGIG (reference sequence). The CDR3 has 13 amino acids. The V end lost 3 bases, the J end lost 0 bases, and 8 bases lay between the germline ends. The CDR3 sequence: CAWRVSLNTEAFF. The CDR3 DNA reads TGTGCCTGGAGGGTTAGTTTGAACACTGAAGCTTTCTTT.

The CDR3: CSARDFRGGISYEQYF. As DNA, the CDR3 is TGCAGTGCTAGAGATTTTCGGGGCGGAATCTCCTACGAGCAGTACTTC. This sequence joins TRBV20-1 and TRBJ2-7, with D perhaps given as TRBD1 or TRBD2 (5 bases each). CDR3 length equals 16 residues. Trimming removed 0 bases from V and 0 bases from J, with 15 bases in between. Germline V gene data show CDR1 as DFQATT and CDR2 as SNEGSKA (reference sequence).

This clonotype was seen repeatedly, ten times or more. V is TRBV28 and J is TRBJ1-2; D uncertain. V lost 2 bases and J lost 3, with 4 bases in between. The CDR3 is made up of 12 amino acids. Looked up from germline, CDR1 is MDHEN and CDR2 is SYDVKM. The chain's CDR3 is CASSLADYGYTF. Written as DNA, the CDR3 is TGTGCCAGCAGTTTAGCTGACTATGGCTACACCTTC.

This clonotype was detected many times. The rearrangement joins TRBV4-1 to TRBJ2-5; possible D gene TRBD1, 5 bases. Per the germline V gene, CDR1 is MGHRA and CDR2 is YSYEKL. V was clipped by 1 base and J by 4 bases, with 13 bases between them. The CDR3 has 15 amino acids. CDR3 sequence (DNA): TGCGCCAGCAGCCAAGGGGGCCGGGTTGGAGAGACCCAGTACTTC. Translation: CASSQGGRVGETQYF.

In its sample, this clonotype was seen many times. This chain connects TRBV6-2 or TRBV6-3 to TRBJ2-7; D gene ambiguous. Germline loops: CDR1 MNHEY, CDR2 SVGEGT. The CDR3 contains 12 residues. V was shortened by 6 bases and J by 2 bases, with 8 bases between the two germline ends. As DNA, the CDR3 is TGTGCCAGCAGCCGTACCCCCTACGAGCAGTACTTC. Translated, it gives CASSRTPYEQYF.

In its sample, this clonotype was seen many times. The V gene is TRBV20-1, the J gene TRBJ2-7; tentatively, D is TRBD2 (6 bases). Trimming pared 4 bases from V and 0 bases from J, leaving 16 bases between. Looked up from germline, CDR1 is DFQATT and CDR2 is SNEGSKA (reference sequence). The CDR3 runs 15 residues. The CDR3 coding sequence is TGCAGTGCTATAAGACTAGAACCAAGCTCCTACGAGCAGTACTTC. It yields the protein CSAIRLEPSSYEQYF.

The chain combines TRBV11-2 with TRBJ1-1, with D unresolved. Between the trimmed V and J ends, which lost 4 bases and 0 bases, there was a span of 9 bases. The V gene's germline CDR1 is SGHAT and CDR2 FQNNGV. This CDR3 contains 14 residues. The CDR3 DNA is TGTGCCAGCAGCTCCAACGGGTTGAACACTGAAGCTTTCTTT. Encoded protein: CASSSNGLNTEAFF.

This clonotype appeared many times. The chain couples TRBV6-1 to TRBJ1-1; no reliable D call. Germline V gene sequence: CDR1 MNHNS, CDR2 SASEGT. Trimming took off 7 bases at V and 4 bases at J, with 13 bases between the two ends. This CDR3 comprises 13 residues. The CDR3 DNA is TGTGCCAGCACCCCACCGGCAGGCACTGAAGCTTTCTTT. It encodes CASTPPAGTEAFF.